The 2 T cell receptor beta chains reported below all come from one sample, sequenced in a study of blood T cells in healthy people across ages. A second PCR, run for about 7 to 11 cycles, used a sample-barcoded 5' primer plus a J-beta primer mix. TCRdb processed the 5' RACE reads anew with MiXCR; each CDR3 protein has one entry. The table has fewer than 1,000,000 distinct CDR3 sequences, around 45% seen once. The source material was blood. Receptors were obtained from a man of 80 years or more in good health.

V usage is TRBV7-2 and J usage is TRBJ2-1; TRBD2 aligns across 14 bases. V lost 2 bases and J lost 7; bases outside the gene matches: 13. CDR1 is SGHTA and CDR2 is FQGNSA in the germline V gene. This CDR3 region has 19 residues. The CDR3 reads CASSLWGRTSGRKVNEQFF. The CDR3 DNA reads TGTGCCAGCAGCTTATGGGGGAGGACTAGCGGGAGGAAGGTAAATGAGCAGTTCTTC. Complete variable domain (other parts from reference TRBV7-2 and TRBJ2-1): GAGVSQSPSNKVTEKGKDVELRCDPISGHTALYWYRQSLGQGLEFLIYFQGNSAPDKSGLPSDRFSAERTGGSVSTLTIQRTQQEDSAVYLCASSLWGRTSGRKVNEQFFGPGTRLTVL.

This sequence joins TRBV4-1 and TRBJ2-5; D remains unclear. The CDR3 totals 15 residues. With 1 base removed from V and 0 bases from J, the gap between germline ends came to 9 bases. Germline V CDR1 and CDR2: MGHRA, YSYEKL. The CDR3 protein is CASSQGGRYQETQYF. The CDR3 DNA sequence: TGCGCCAGCAGCCAAGGAGGCAGGTACCAAGAGACCCAGTACTTC.